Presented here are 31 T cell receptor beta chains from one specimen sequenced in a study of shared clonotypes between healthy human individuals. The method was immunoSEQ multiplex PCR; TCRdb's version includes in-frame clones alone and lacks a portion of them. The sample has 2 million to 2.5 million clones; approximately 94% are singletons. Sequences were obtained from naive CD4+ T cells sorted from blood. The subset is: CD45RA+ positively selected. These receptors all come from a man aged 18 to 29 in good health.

The chain's CDR3 is CASSLRGLAGYTF. CDR3 nucleotide sequence: TGTGCCAGCAGCCTCAGGGGCCTCGCTGGCTACACCTTC. V gene TRBV28 combines with J gene TRBJ1-2, with a possible D match to TRBD1 (6 bases). From germline, CDR1 is MDHEN and CDR2 SYDVKM. The CDR3 is made up of 13 amino acids. Trimming cost V 6 bases and J 7 bases, with 15 bases left between them.

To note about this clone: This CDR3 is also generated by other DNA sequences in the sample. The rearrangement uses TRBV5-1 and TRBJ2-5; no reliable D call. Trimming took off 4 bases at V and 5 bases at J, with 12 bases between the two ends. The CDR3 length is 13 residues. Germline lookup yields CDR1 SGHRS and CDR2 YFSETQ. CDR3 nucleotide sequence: TGCGCCAGCAGCCCCGGACCTGGGGAGACCCAGTACTTC. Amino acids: CASSPGPGETQYF.

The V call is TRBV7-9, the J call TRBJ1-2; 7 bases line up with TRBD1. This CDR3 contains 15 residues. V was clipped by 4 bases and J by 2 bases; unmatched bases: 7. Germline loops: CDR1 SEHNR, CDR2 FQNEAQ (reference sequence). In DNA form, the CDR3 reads TGTGCCAGCAGCTGGAGCCAGGGGGGAAACTATGGCTACACCTTC. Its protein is CASSWSQGGNYGYTF.

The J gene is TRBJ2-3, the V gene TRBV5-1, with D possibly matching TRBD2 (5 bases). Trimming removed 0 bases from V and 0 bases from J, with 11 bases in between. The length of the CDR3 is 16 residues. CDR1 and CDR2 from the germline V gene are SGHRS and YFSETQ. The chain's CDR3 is CASSLGAGKSTDTQYF. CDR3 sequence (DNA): TGCGCCAGCAGCTTGGGGGCCGGGAAAAGCACAGATACGCAGTATTTT.

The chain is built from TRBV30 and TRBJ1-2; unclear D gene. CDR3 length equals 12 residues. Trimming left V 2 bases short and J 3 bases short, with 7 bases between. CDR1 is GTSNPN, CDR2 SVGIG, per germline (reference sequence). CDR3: CAWSTSDYGYTF. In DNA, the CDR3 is TGTGCCTGGAGTACTTCAGACTATGGCTACACCTTC. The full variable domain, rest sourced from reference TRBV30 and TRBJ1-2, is SQTIHQWPATLVQPVGSPLSLECTVEGTSNPNLYWYRQAAGRGLQLLFYSVGIGQISSEVPQNLSASRPQDRQFILSSKKLLLSDSGFYLCAWSTSDYGYTFGSGTRLTVV.

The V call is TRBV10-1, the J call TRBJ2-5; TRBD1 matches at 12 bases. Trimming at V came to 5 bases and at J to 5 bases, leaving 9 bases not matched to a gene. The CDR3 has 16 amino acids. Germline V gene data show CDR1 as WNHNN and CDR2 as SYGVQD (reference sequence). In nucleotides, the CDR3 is TGCGCCAGCAGTACCGGGACAGGGGGCTTTGGGGAGACCCAGTACTTC. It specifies CASSTGTGGFGETQYF.

The CDR3, as DNA: TGTGCCAGCAGCTCAAGTAGCCCCTTACAGGGGACACTGTTTTTT. Translated, it gives CASSSSSPLQGTLFF. The chain links TRBV7-9 to TRBJ1-4; 7 bases are a match to TRBD1. Germline V gene sequence: CDR1 SEHNR, CDR2 FQNEAQ (reference sequence). Trimming cost V 4 bases and J 13 bases; bases outside gene matches: 15. The CDR3 is 15 amino acids.

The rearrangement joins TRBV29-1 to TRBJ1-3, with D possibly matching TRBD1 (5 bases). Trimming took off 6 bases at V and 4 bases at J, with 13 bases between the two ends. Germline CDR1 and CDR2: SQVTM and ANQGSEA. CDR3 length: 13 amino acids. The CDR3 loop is CSVRAGDGNTIYF. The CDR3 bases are TGCAGCGTGAGGGCGGGGGACGGAAACACCATATATTTT.

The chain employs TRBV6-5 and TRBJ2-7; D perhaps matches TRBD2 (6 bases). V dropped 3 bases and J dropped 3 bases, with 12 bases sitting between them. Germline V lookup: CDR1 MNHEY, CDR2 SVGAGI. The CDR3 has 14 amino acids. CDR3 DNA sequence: TGTGCCAGCAGTTATCAGACTAGGGGCTACGAGCAGTACTTC. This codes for CASSYQTRGYEQYF.

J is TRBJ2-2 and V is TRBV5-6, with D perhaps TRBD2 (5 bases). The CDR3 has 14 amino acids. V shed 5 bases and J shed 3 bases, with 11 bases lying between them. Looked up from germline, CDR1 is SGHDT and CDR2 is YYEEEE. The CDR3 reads CASSPRTHTGELFF. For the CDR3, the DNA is TGTGCCAGCAGTCCCCGGACTCACACCGGGGAGCTGTTTTTT. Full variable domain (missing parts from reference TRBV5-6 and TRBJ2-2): DAGVTQSPTHLIKTRGQQVTLRCSPKSGHDTVSWYQQALGQGPQFIFQYYEEEERQRGNFPDRFSGHQFPNYSSELNVNALLLGDSALYLCASSPRTHTGELFFGEGSRLTVL.

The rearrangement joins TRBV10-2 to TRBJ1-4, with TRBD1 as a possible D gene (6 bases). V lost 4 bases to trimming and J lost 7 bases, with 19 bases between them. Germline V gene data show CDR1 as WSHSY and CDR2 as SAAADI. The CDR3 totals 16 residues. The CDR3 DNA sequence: TGCGCCAGCAGTGGGGGGGCCTTACTGAACAGTGAAAAACTGTTTTTT. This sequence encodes CASSGGALLNSEKLFF.

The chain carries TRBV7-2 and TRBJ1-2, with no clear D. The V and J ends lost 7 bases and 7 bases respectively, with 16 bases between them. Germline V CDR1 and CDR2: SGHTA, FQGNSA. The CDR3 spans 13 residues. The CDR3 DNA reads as TGTGCCAGCACCTCAGAGAGGGCAGGTGGCTACACCTTC. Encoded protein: CASTSERAGGYTF.

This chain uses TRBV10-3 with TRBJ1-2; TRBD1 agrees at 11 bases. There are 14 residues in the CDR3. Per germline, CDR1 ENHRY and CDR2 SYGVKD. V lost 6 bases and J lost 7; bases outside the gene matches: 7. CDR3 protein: CAIRDGQGATGYTF. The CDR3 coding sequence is TGTGCCATCAGAGACGGACAGGGGGCTACTGGCTACACCTTC.

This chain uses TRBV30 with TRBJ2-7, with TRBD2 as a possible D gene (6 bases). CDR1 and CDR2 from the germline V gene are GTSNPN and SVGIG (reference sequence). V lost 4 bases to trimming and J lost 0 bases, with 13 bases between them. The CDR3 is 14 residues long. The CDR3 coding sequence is TGTGCCTGGAAAAGGGACTTATCCTCCTACGAGCAGTACTTC. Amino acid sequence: CAWKRDLSSYEQYF.

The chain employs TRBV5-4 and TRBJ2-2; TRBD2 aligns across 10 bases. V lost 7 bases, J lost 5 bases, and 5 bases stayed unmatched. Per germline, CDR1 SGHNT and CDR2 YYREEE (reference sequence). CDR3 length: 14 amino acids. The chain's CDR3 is CASLASGRTGELFF. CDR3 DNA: TGTGCCAGCCTAGCTAGCGGGAGAACCGGGGAGCTGTTTTTT.

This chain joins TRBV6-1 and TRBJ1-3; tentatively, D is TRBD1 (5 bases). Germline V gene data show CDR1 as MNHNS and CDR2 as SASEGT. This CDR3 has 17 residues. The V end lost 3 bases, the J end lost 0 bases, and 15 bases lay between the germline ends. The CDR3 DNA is TGTGCCAGCAGTGATAGCGTAGGGACGATCTCTGGAAACACCATATATTTT. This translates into CASSDSVGTISGNTIYF.

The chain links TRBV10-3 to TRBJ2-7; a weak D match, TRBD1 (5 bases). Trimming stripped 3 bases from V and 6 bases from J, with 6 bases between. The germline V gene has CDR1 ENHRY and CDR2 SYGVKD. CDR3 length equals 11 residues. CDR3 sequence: CAISDQGEQYF. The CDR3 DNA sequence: TGTGCCATCAGTGACCAGGGCGAGCAGTACTTC.

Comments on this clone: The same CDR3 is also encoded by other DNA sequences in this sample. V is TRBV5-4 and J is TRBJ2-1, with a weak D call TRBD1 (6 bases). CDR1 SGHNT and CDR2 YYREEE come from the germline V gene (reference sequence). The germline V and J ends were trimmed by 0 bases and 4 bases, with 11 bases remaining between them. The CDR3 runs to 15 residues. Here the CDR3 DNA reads TGTGCCAGCAGCTTGGACAGGGCCGGGTACAATGAGCAGTTCTTC. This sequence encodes CASSLDRAGYNEQFF.

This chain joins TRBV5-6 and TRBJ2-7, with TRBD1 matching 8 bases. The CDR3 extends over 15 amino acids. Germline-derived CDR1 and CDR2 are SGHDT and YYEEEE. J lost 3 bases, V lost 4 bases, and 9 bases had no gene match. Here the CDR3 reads CASSVGQGGHYEQYF. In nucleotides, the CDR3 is TGTGCCAGCAGCGTCGGACAGGGCGGGCACTACGAGCAGTACTTC.

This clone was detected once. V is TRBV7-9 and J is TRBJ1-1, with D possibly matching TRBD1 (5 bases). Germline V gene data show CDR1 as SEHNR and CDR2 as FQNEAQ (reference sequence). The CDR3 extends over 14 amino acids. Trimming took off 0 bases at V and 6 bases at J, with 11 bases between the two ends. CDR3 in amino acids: CASSLAMMGAEAFF. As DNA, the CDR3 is TGTGCCAGCAGCTTAGCGATGATGGGGGCTGAAGCTTTCTTT.

Here the CDR3 DNA reads TGCGCCAGCCTCCGACAGGGGGCCTATGGCTACACCTTC. Protein sequence: CASLRQGAYGYTF. This chain uses TRBV10-2 with TRBJ1-2; the match to TRBD1 covers 10 bases. Trimming at V came to 8 bases and at J to 4 bases, leaving 4 bases not matched to a gene. CDR1 and CDR2 from the germline V gene are WSHSY and SAAADI. This CDR3 is built from 13 residues.

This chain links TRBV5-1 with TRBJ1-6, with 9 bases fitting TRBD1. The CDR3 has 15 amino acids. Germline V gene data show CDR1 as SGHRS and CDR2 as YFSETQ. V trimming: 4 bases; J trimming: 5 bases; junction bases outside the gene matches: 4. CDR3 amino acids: CASSPGDRDNSPLHF. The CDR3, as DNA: TGCGCCAGCAGCCCGGGGGACAGGGATAATTCACCCCTCCACTTT.

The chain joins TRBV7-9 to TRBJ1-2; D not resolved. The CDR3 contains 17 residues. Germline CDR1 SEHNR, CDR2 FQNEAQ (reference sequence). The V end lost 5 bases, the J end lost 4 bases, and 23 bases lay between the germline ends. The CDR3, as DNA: TGTGCCAGCAGCGCCACCTATGGACCCTCTTCCCTCTATGGCTACACCTTC. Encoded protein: CASSATYGPSSLYGYTF. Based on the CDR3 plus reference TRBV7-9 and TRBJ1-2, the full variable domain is DTGVSQNPRHKITKRGQNVTFRCDPISEHNRLYWYRQTLGQGPEFLTYFQNEAQLEKSRLLSDRFSAERPKGSFSTLEIQRTEQGDSAMYLCASSATYGPSSLYGYTFGSGTRLTVV.

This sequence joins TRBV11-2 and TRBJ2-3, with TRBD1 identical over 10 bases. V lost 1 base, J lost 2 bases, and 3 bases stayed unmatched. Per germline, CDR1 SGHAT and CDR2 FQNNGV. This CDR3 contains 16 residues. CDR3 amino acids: CASSLVGTGATDTQYF. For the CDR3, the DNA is TGTGCCAGCAGCTTAGTCGGGACAGGGGCCACAGATACGCAGTATTTT.

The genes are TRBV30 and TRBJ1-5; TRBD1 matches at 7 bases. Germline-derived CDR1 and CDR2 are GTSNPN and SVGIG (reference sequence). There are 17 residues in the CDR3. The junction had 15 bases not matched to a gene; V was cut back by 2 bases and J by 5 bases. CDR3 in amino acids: CAWSSQGKGLEHQPQHF. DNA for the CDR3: TGTGCCTGGAGTTCACAGGGGAAAGGGTTGGAACATCAGCCCCAGCATTTT.

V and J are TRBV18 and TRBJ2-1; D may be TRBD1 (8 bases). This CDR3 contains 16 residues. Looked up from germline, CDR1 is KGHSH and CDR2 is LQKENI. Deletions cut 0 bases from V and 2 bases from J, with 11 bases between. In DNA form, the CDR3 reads TGTGCCAGCTCACCACCACAGGGGGGGCCCTACAATGAGCAGTTCTTC. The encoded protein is CASSPPQGGPYNEQFF.

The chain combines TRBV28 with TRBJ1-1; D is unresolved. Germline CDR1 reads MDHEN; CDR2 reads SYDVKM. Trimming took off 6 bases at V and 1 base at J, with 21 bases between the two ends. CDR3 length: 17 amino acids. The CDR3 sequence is CASRLGYTAGWNTEAFF. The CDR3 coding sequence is TGTGCCAGCAGACTAGGGTACACGGCGGGCTGGAACACTGAAGCTTTCTTT.

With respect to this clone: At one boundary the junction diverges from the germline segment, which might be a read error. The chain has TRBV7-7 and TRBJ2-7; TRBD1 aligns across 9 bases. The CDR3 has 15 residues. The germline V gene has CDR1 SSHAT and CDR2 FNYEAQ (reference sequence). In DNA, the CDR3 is TGTGCTAGCAGCTTATCACAGGGGGCTGAGTACGAGCAGTACTTC. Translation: CASSLSQGAEYEQYF.

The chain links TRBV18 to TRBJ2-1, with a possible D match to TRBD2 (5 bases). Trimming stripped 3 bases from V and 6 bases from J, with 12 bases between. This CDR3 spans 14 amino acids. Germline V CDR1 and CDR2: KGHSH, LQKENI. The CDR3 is CASSPRTGLNEQFF. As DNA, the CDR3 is TGTGCCAGCTCACCCCGGACTGGTCTCAATGAGCAGTTCTTC.

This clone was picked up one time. For the CDR3, the DNA is TGCGCCAGCAGCTCATGGACAGGATTGGGAGAGACCCAGTACTTC. This translates into CASSSWTGLGETQYF. The genes are TRBV5-1 and TRBJ2-5, with TRBD1 matching over 7 bases. Germline V CDR1 and CDR2: SGHRS, YFSETQ. The CDR3 covers 15 residues. V shed 3 bases and J 4 bases; nucleotides not matched to a gene: 9.

CDR3 in amino acids: CASSYSPRFYGYTF. The CDR3 DNA follows: TGTGCCAGCAGTTATTCGCCACGGTTCTATGGCTACACCTTC. The chain links TRBV6-5 to TRBJ1-2; no definite D call. Trimming left V 3 bases short and J 4 bases short, with 12 bases between. The CDR3 spans 14 residues. From germline, CDR1 is MNHEY and CDR2 SVGAGI.